This TCR beta chain is drawn from a study of OX40 agonist ivuxolimab in advanced cancers. In the study overall: The dose-escalation group included hepatocellular carcinoma, melanoma, renal cell carcinoma and head and neck cancer.

Profiled with immunoSEQ multiplex PCR; TCRdb holds only in-frame clones, not every one. The data contain 20,000 to 30,000 clones, around 90% of them singletons. Germline CDR1 SNHLY, CDR2 FYNNEI. This CDR3 contains 15 residues. Between the trimmed V and J ends, which lost 2 bases and 3 bases, there was a span of 11 bases. This material consisted of CD4+ or CD8+ T cells sorted from blood, taken in a trial of the OX40 agonist ivuxolimab. This TCR came from an adult with an advanced solid tumor such as melanoma, head and neck, liver or kidney cancer. V usage is TRBV2 and J usage is TRBJ2-1, with D perhaps assigned TRBD1 or TRBD2 (6 bases each). The CDR3 DNA follows: TGTGCCAGCAGTGAAAGGGGGGCCAGCTACAATGAGCAGTTCTTC. This sequence encodes CASSERGASYNEQFF. The complete variable domain, with remaining parts taken from reference TRBV2 and TRBJ2-1, reads EPEVTQTPSHQVTQMGQEVILRCVPISNHLYFYWYRQILGQKVEFLVSFYNNEISEKSEIFDDQFSVERPDGSNFTLKIRSTKLEDSAMYFCASSERGASYNEQFFGPGTRLTVL.